The T cell receptor beta chain under discussion was sequenced for a study of cytomegalovirus exposure and HLA in healthy donors. General study points: TCR beta V- and J-gene trimming, according to a later analysis, was linked to a missense DCLRE1C variant. It was likely that a cluster of highly shared sequence variants was a sequencing artifact.

The V end lost 3 bases, the J end lost 4 bases, and 19 bases lay between the germline ends. This CDR3 has 17 residues. Germline loops: CDR1 WNHNN, CDR2 SYGVQD (reference sequence). This clone was found many times. Its antigen remains unknown. Primers for the PCR totalled 60 Vbeta and 13 Jbeta. The method was immunoSEQ multiplex PCR; TCRdb's version includes in-frame clones alone and lacks a portion of them. The sample includes about 190,000 clones, 74% of them seen just once. This TCR came from a woman under 40 in good health and CMV-seropositive. The sequenced sample consisted of PBMCs. The V and J genes are TRBV10-1 and TRBJ1-3; a possible D gene is TRBD1 (5 bases). The chain's CDR3 is CASSDPHRGTAGNTIYF. The DNA for the CDR3 is TGCGCCAGCAGTGATCCCCACCGGGGGACGGCGGGAAACACCATATATTTT.